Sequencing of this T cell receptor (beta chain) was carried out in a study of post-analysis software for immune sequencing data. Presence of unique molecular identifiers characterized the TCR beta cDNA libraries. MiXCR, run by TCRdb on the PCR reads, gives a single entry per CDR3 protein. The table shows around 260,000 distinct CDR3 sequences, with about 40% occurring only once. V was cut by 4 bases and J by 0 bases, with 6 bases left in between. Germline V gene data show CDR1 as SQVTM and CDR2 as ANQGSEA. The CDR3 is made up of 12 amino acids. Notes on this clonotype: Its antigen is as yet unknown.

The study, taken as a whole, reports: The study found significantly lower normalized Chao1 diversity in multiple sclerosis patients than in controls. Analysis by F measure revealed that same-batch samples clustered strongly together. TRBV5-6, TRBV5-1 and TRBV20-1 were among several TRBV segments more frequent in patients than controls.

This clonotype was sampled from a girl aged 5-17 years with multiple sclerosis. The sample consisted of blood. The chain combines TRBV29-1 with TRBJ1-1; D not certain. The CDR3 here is CSVGDMNTEAFF. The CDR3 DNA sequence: TGCAGCGTTGGGGATATGAACACTGAAGCTTTCTTT.